These 30 T cell receptor beta chains were all obtained from the same sample, sequenced in a study of T-cell reconstitution after alpha-beta-depleted transplantation in children (dated by TCRdb to 2016 to 2018). The sample's treatment or condition label, in plain terms: allogeneic hematopoietic cell transplantation with graft depleted of TCRalphabeta T cells and CD19 B cells. The library was built by means of PCR. These reads were obtained on an Illumina HiSeq 2500. TCR libraries were prepared with molecular barcoding, using unique molecular identifiers to normalize TCRbeta repertoire quantification. TCRdb passed the public sequencing reads through fastp at Q25 and MiXCR, retaining productive beta sequences. Every distinct CDR3 protein forms one entry, paired with its most common genes and DNA. The sample table lists approximately 30,000 distinct CDR3 sequences, 5% to 7% of them with a count of one. The ten largest clones add up to approximately 7% of the sample.

This material consisted of PBMCs, mostly from graft donor cells, taken 180 days after TCRalphabeta/CD19-depleted stem cell transplant. Receptors originate from a male patient under 18 who had a stem cell transplant for acute myeloid leukemia, so the T cells may come from the graft donor.

This clonotype occurred many times. This sequence joins TRBV11-2 and TRBJ2-1; D possibly corresponds to TRBD2 (6 bases). The CDR3 extends over 16 amino acids. V was pared by 4 bases and J by 10 bases, with 23 bases between. Per germline, CDR1 SGHAT and CDR2 FQNNGV. CDR3 DNA sequence: TGTGCCAGCAGCTCCCCACGGCGGGACCTCGGGGAAGAGCAGTTCTTC. Its translation: CASSSPRRDLGEEQFF. Drawing the rest from reference TRBV11-2 and TRBJ2-1, the complete variable domain is EAGVAQSPRYKIIEKRQSVAFWCNPISGHATLYWYQQILGQGPKLLIQFQNNGVVDDSQLPKDRFSAERLKGVDSTLKIQPAKLEDSAVYLCASSSPRRDLGEEQFFGPGTRLTVL.

The V call is TRBV27, the J call TRBJ2-5, with 10 bases aligning to TRBD2. V lost 2 bases to trimming and J lost 1 base; unmatched junction nucleotides: 16. There are 20 residues in the CDR3. From germline, CDR1 is MNHEY and CDR2 SMNVEV (reference sequence). Here the CDR3 reads CASSLRFLSSGSGGQETQYF. Written as DNA, the CDR3 is TGTGCCAGCAGTTTACGGTTCTTGTCTAGCGGGAGTGGGGGCCAAGAGACCCAGTACTTC.

This clonotype was counted ten times or more. The rearrangement joins TRBV23-1 to TRBJ2-2; D is ambiguous. TRBV23-1 is known as an ORF, though its function is uncertain. CDR3 length: 17 residues. V lost 6 bases to trimming and J lost 6 bases, with 23 bases between them. The CDR3 bases are TGCGCCAGCAGGCCGCCCGAGGCAGGCGATCACCCCGGGGAGCTGTTTTTT. It yields the protein CASRPPEAGDHPGELFF.

By share, this clonotype ranks as medium-sized. The rearrangement links TRBV7-8 to TRBJ1-6; D is perhaps TRBD1 (6 bases). Deletions cut 2 bases from V and 8 bases from J, with 16 bases between. The CDR3 covers 16 residues. From germline, CDR1 is SGHVS and CDR2 FQNEAQ. The CDR3 loop reads CASSLIGGARDSPLHF. CDR3 nucleotide sequence: TGTGCCAGCAGCTTAATAGGGGGGGCGCGGGATTCACCCCTCCACTTT.

This clonotype appeared many times. This sequence joins TRBV28 and TRBJ2-2, with 8 positions matching TRBD2. CDR3 length equals 16 residues. V was pared by 5 bases and J by 5 bases, with 10 bases of the junction left unmatched. Looked up from germline, CDR1 is MDHEN and CDR2 is SYDVKM. CDR3 protein: CASSSTPGGPTGELFF. CDR3 nucleotide sequence: TGTGCCAGCAGTAGTACCCCGGGAGGGCCGACCGGGGAGCTGTTTTTT.

The table lists this clonotype with many counts. The chain couples TRBV7-8 to TRBJ2-7, with 8 bases that match TRBD2. Trimming took 9 bases from V and 2 from J; bases not matched to a gene: 6. The CDR3 length is 13 residues. The germline gives CDR1 SGHVS, CDR2 FQNEAQ. CDR3 nucleotide sequence: TGTGCCAGAAAGCGGGGGCAGACCTACGAGCAGTACTTC. Protein sequence: CARKRGQTYEQYF.

This clonotype has at least ten counts. The CDR3 here is CASSRQETQPQHF. The CDR3 DNA follows: TGTGCCAGCAGCCGACAGGAAACTCAGCCCCAGCATTTT. The V call is TRBV7-9, the J call TRBJ1-5, with a weak D call TRBD1 (6 bases). The CDR3 length is 13 residues. Trimming pared 5 bases from V and 6 bases from J, leaving 11 bases between. Germline CDR1 is SEHNR and CDR2 is FQNEAQ (reference sequence).

This clonotype occurred many times. The rearrangement links TRBV7-2 to TRBJ2-1, with D possibly being TRBD2 (5 bases). Germline CDR1 is SGHTA and CDR2 is FQGNSA. V was clipped by 2 bases and J by 0 bases, with 20 bases between them. The CDR3 totals 19 residues. CDR3 amino acids: CASSLNPGLAPSSYNEQFF. The CDR3 nucleotides read TGTGCCAGCAGCTTAAACCCCGGGCTAGCTCCTAGCTCCTACAATGAGCAGTTCTTC.

This clonotype has at least ten counts. Just one base apart from a much larger clone, this may be a read error. The chain uses TRBV7-3 and TRBJ2-1; D call uncertain. The CDR3 consists of 11 residues. V dropped 2 bases and J dropped 7 bases, with 3 bases sitting between them. CDR1 SGHTA and CDR2 FQGTGA come from the germline V gene. The CDR3 is CASSLGNEQFF. The CDR3 DNA reads TGTGCCAGCAGCTTAGGGAATGAGCAGTTCTTC.

In this sample, this clonotype turned up many times. This chain connects TRBV6-5 to TRBJ2-7; TRBD1 aligns across 9 bases. The germline gives CDR1 MNHEY, CDR2 SVGAGI. The CDR3 totals 13 residues. After removal of 6 bases from V and 4 bases from J, the junction contained 4 bases not matched to a gene. This CDR3 reads CASRATGGYEQYF. CDR3 bases: TGTGCCAGCAGAGCGACAGGGGGGTACGAGCAGTACTTC.

This clonotype was seen ten or more times. This chain connects TRBV19 to TRBJ2-3, with 9 bases fitting TRBD1. Trimming took 3 bases from V and 5 from J; bases not matched to a gene: 24. Germline CDR1 LNHDA, CDR2 SQIVND (reference sequence). CDR3 length: 21 amino acids. Here the CDR3 reads CASSIEIWDRAVTGWIDTQYF. In nucleotides, the CDR3 is TGTGCCAGTAGTATCGAAATCTGGGACAGGGCCGTTACGGGGTGGATAGATACGCAGTATTTT.

This clonotype was seen many times. The chain combines TRBV30 with TRBJ2-2; D ambiguous. There are 13 residues in the CDR3. The germline V gene has CDR1 GTSNPN and CDR2 SVGIG (reference sequence). Trimming removed 0 bases at V and 7 bases at J, with 9 bases between. This chain's CDR3 is CAWSVRNGGELFF. Here the CDR3 DNA reads TGTGCCTGGAGTGTACGGAACGGCGGGGAGCTGTTTTTT.

This clonotype was detected ten times or more. The chain recombines TRBV3-1 with TRBJ2-7; TRBD2 matches at 14 bases. The germline V gene has CDR1 LGHDT and CDR2 YNNKEL (reference sequence). The ends lost 5 bases at V and 4 bases at J; junction bases unmatched: 4. The CDR3 is made up of 15 amino acids. This CDR3 reads CASSKGLAGAYEQYF. The CDR3 nucleotides are TGTGCCAGCAGCAAGGGACTAGCGGGAGCATACGAGCAGTACTTC.

This clonotype was detected ten times or more. This chain uses TRBV7-9 with TRBJ2-2, with a tentative D call TRBD1 (6 bases). The CDR3 covers 16 residues. Between the trimmed V and J ends, which lost 2 bases and 5 bases, there was a span of 15 bases. Per germline, CDR1 SEHNR and CDR2 FQNEAQ (reference sequence). The CDR3 DNA sequence: TGTGCCAGCAGCTTATTCAGGGGAGTTTGGACCGGGGAGCTGTTTTTT. Translation gives CASSLFRGVWTGELFF. Using reference TRBV7-9 and TRBJ2-2 for the parts outside the CDR3, the full variable domain is DTGVSQNPRHKITKRGQNVTFRCDPISEHNRLYWYRQTLGQGPEFLTYFQNEAQLEKSRLLSDRFSAERPKGSFSTLEIQRTEQGDSAMYLCASSLFRGVWTGELFFGEGSRLTVL.

This clonotype has a count of ten or more. The rearrangement joins TRBV3-1 to TRBJ2-6; 8 bases line up with TRBD1. V lost 0 bases and J lost 0; bases outside the gene matches: 16. Germline CDR1 is LGHDT and CDR2 is YNNKEL (reference sequence). The CDR3 loop spans 22 amino acids. In DNA, the CDR3 is TGTGCCAGCAGCCAAGAGCATCTTCGTGGGGGGACAGGTTTCTCTGGGGCCAACGTCCTGACTTTC. Its translation: CASSQEHLRGGTGFSGANVLTF.

This clonotype was recorded at least ten times. The chain joins TRBV15 to TRBJ2-7; D is perhaps TRBD2 (6 bases). The ends were cut back, 1 base at V and 3 bases at J, with 13 bases in the middle. This CDR3 is built from 15 residues. The germline V gene has CDR1 LNHNV and CDR2 YYDKDF (reference sequence). The CDR3 DNA follows: TGTGCCACCAGCAGAGTGACGACTAGATACTACGAGCAGTACTTC. Translating it yields CATSRVTTRYYEQYF.

This clonotype occurred many times. The V and J genes are TRBV5-1 and TRBJ2-3; 14 positions match TRBD2. The CDR3 totals 16 residues. Germline V CDR1 and CDR2: SGHRS, YFSETQ. The junction had 7 bases not matched to a gene; V was cut back by 3 bases and J by 7 bases. CDR3 in amino acids: CASSSGLAGGTHTQYF. The CDR3 DNA sequence: TGCGCCAGCAGCTCCGGACTAGCGGGGGGCACGCATACGCAGTATTTT.

This clonotype was detected ten times or more. Compared with germline, one end of the junction differs, possibly owing to a read error. The chain has TRBV7-3 and TRBJ2-5, with D perhaps matching TRBD1 or TRBD2 (5 bases each). This CDR3 has 16 residues. Germline CDR1 is SGHTA and CDR2 is FQGTGA. The CDR3 DNA sequence: TGTGCCAGCAGCGTAACCGGGACCACGTACCAAGAGACCCAGTACTTC. Its translation: CASSVTGTTYQETQYF.

This clonotype came up many times. The chain combines TRBV27 with TRBJ1-5; 8 bases line up with TRBD1. The CDR3 runs 15 residues. In germline, CDR1 is MNHEY, CDR2 SMNVEV (reference sequence). J was trimmed by 4 bases and V by 7 bases; bases with no gene match: 9. The DNA for the CDR3 is TGTGCCAGCAATATCCGGACAGGGTCAAATCAGCCCCAGCATTTT. Its protein is CASNIRTGSNQPQHF.

This clonotype was observed at least ten times. The V call is TRBV18, the J call TRBJ2-7; D gene unclear. The length of the CDR3 is 12 residues. V gave up 1 base and J gave up 2 bases, with 3 bases separating them. Per the germline V gene, CDR1 is KGHSH and CDR2 is LQKENI. CDR3 nucleotides: TGTGCCAGCTCACCACGGCCCTACGAGCAGTACTTC. Amino acids: CASSPRPYEQYF.

The V gene is TRBV11-1, the J gene TRBJ2-3; perhaps TRBD1 as D (5 bases). Germline CDR1 SGHAT, CDR2 FQDESV (reference sequence). V lost 5 bases to trimming and J lost 4 bases, with 13 bases between them. This CDR3 has 14 amino acids. The CDR3 reads CASSAPGLADTQYF. CDR3 nucleotides: TGTGCCAGCAGCGCACCAGGGCTGGCAGATACGCAGTATTTT.

Ten or more counts support this clonotype. The chain employs TRBV14 and TRBJ2-1, with 10 bases lining up with TRBD1. The CDR3 extends over 17 amino acids. V lost 3 bases, J lost 5 bases, and 10 bases stayed unmatched. Germline V gene sequence: CDR1 SGHDN, CDR2 FVKESK. CDR3 sequence: CASSQRQGANLNNEQFF. DNA for the CDR3: TGTGCCAGCAGCCAGAGACAGGGGGCGAACCTGAACAATGAGCAGTTCTTC.

This clonotype has ten or more counts. This chain uses TRBV9 with TRBJ2-1; D unresolved. V lost 0 bases and J 10 bases, leaving 14 bases between the germline ends. Germline CDR1 is SGDLS and CDR2 is YYNGEE. The CDR3 covers 14 residues. The CDR3 sequence is CASSVGPTAAEQFF. Written as DNA, the CDR3 is TGTGCCAGCAGCGTAGGACCAACCGCCGCCGAGCAGTTCTTC.

There are many counts of this clonotype. The DNA for the CDR3 is TGCAGTGCTAGACCCCGGGGGGTCCACGAGCAGTACTTC. It codes for CSARPRGVHEQYF. The chain recombines TRBV20-1 with TRBJ2-7, with TRBD2 identical over 7 bases. Germline assignment: CDR1 DFQATT and CDR2 SNEGSKA (reference sequence). V was pared by 2 bases and J by 5 bases, with 6 bases of the junction left unmatched. The CDR3 is 13 residues long.

The sample holds many counts of this clonotype. This rearrangement joins TRBV7-2 to TRBJ1-2; 7 bases align to TRBD1. This CDR3 is built from 14 residues. Germline V gene data show CDR1 as SGHTA and CDR2 as FQGNSA. The V gene end was trimmed by 2 bases and the J gene end by 7 bases; junction bases not matched to a gene: 7. The CDR3 coding sequence is TGTGCCAGCAGCTTAACCAGACAGGGATTTGGCTACACCTTC. Amino acids: CASSLTRQGFGYTF.

Sample share makes this clonotype medium-sized (0.01 to 0.1%). The chain carries TRBV7-8 and TRBJ1-1; D is unclear. The CDR3 loop spans 16 amino acids. In germline, CDR1 is SGHVS, CDR2 FQNEAQ. The V end lost 2 bases, the J end lost 5 bases, and 18 bases lay between the germline ends. DNA for the CDR3: TGTGCCAGCAGCTTAATCGGGGAGGGAGGAGGAACTGAAGCTTTCTTT. Translation: CASSLIGEGGGTEAFF.

This clonotype came up many times. The chain employs TRBV30 and TRBJ1-1; tentatively, D is TRBD1 (5 bases). CDR3 length: 11 residues. The ends were cut back, 0 bases at V and 7 bases at J, with 6 bases in the middle. The germline V gene has CDR1 GTSNPN and CDR2 SVGIG (reference sequence). The CDR3 is CAWSVDSEAFF. The CDR3 region has the DNA TGTGCCTGGAGTGTAGACAGTGAAGCTTTCTTT.

At least ten counts were recorded for this clonotype. The chain employs TRBV28 and TRBJ1-2, with D unclear. The CDR3 has 14 residues. V lost 7 bases and J lost 0, with 12 bases in between. Germline V CDR1 and CDR2: MDHEN, SYDVKM. The chain's CDR3 is CASTNLLANYGYTF. As DNA, the CDR3 is TGTGCCAGCACAAACCTGCTCGCTAACTATGGCTACACCTTC.

There are many counts of this clonotype. The chain employs TRBV7-3 and TRBJ2-3; D is possibly TRBD2 (6 bases). Trimming took off 4 bases at V and 2 bases at J, with 16 bases between the two ends. The CDR3 totals 16 residues. From germline, CDR1 is SGHTA and CDR2 FQGTGA. CDR3 sequence reads: CASSYSGRTPTDTQYF. The CDR3 coding sequence is TGTGCCAGCAGCTATAGCGGTAGAACACCCACAGATACGCAGTATTTT. The complete variable domain, with remaining parts taken from reference TRBV7-3 and TRBJ2-3, reads GAGVSQTPSNKVTEKGKYVELRCDPISGHTALYWYRQSLGQGPEFLIYFQGTGAADDSGLPNDRFFAVRPEGSVSTLKIQRTERGDSAVYLCASSYSGRTPTDTQYFGPGTRLTVL.

This clonotype was picked up many times. This rearrangement joins TRBV18 to TRBJ1-2, with TRBD1 matching over 7 bases. CDR3 length: 14 residues. Germline V lookup: CDR1 KGHSH, CDR2 LQKENI. V shed 6 bases, J shed 0 bases, and the junction held 4 bases outside the gene matches. CDR3: CASSLGQPNYGYTF. DNA of the CDR3: TGTGCCAGCTCCCTGGGACAGCCTAACTATGGCTACACCTTC.